The 28 T cell receptor beta chains reported below all come from one sample, sequenced in a study of shared clonotypes between healthy human individuals. Repertoires were generated with immunoSEQ multiplex PCR, while TCRdb's copy carries only in-frame clones and drops some. The sample shows roughly 170,000 clones, approximately 60% of them seen only once. The sequenced sample was memory CD4+ T cells sorted from blood. Subset meaning: CD45RA-negative fraction. These receptors came from a man under 40 in good health.

V usage is TRBV4-3 and J usage is TRBJ2-5; 12 positions match TRBD2. The V gene end was trimmed by 1 base and the J gene end by 2 bases; junction bases not matched to a gene: 8. Germline CDR1 reads LGHNA; CDR2 reads YSLEER. The CDR3 contains 18 residues. CDR3 nucleotides: TGCGCCAGCAGCCAAGGGTCTAGCGGGAGGGCCAAGCAAGAGACCCAGTACTTC. It codes for CASSQGSSGRAKQETQYF.

The chain is built from TRBV12-5 and TRBJ2-7; TRBD2 might be the D (5 bases). This CDR3 comprises 16 residues. Trimming left V 1 base short and J 5 bases short, with 18 bases between. Germline V gene lookup returns CDR1 LGHNT and CDR2 FRNRAP. This chain's CDR3 is CASGLGSGPFLHEQYF. The CDR3, as DNA: TGTGCTAGTGGTTTGGGGAGCGGACCGTTCCTCCACGAGCAGTACTTC.

In nucleotides, the CDR3 is TGTGCCAGCAGCACCGGGCCAGGGGAGCTGTTTTTT. Its translation: CASSTGPGELFF. The chain employs TRBV5-6 and TRBJ2-2; D not resolved. The CDR3 has 12 amino acids. Trimming removed 4 bases at V and 8 bases at J, with 9 bases between. Germline CDR1 reads SGHDT; CDR2 reads YYEEEE.

The gene calls are TRBV5-5 and TRBJ2-2; D ambiguous. The CDR3 extends over 15 amino acids. V lost 1 base and J 2 bases, leaving 9 bases between the germline ends. In germline, CDR1 is SGHKS, CDR2 YYEKEE (reference sequence). CDR3 sequence reads: CASSLWKVNTGELFF. The CDR3, as DNA: TGTGCCAGCAGCTTGTGGAAAGTAAACACCGGGGAGCTGTTTTTT.

This clone was observed a handful of times. The chain employs TRBV7-9 and TRBJ2-3; the match to TRBD2 covers 8 bases. Germline CDR1 and CDR2: SEHNR and FQNEAQ (reference sequence). The CDR3 covers 14 residues. Germline trimming cut 0 bases from V and 4 bases from J; bases unmatched to any gene: 0. The CDR3 loop is CASSLAAGADTQYF. The CDR3 region has the DNA TGTGCCAGCAGCTTAGCAGCGGGGGCAGATACGCAGTATTTT.

The V gene is TRBV27, the J gene TRBJ2-3; 8 bases map to TRBD2. The CDR3 consists of 16 residues. Trimming removed 0 bases from V and 4 bases from J; junction bases left unmatched: 6. Germline lookup yields CDR1 MNHEY and CDR2 SMNVEV (reference sequence). This chain's CDR3 is CASSLSRAGGPDTQYF. The DNA for the CDR3 is TGTGCCAGCAGTTTATCGAGGGCGGGAGGCCCAGATACGCAGTATTTT.

The V call is TRBV12-1, the J call TRBJ1-1; the table's D call, TRBD1, has no DNA check behind it. TRBV12-1 is annotated as a pseudogene. The CDR3 has 15 residues. The CDR3 DNA reads as TGTGCCAGCAGCAGATCACAGGGTTTGGACACTGAAGCTTTCTTT. Translated, it gives CASSRSQGLDTEAFF.

The V call is TRBV5-1, the J call TRBJ2-6; 9 bases are a match to TRBD1. V gave up 4 bases and J gave up 4 bases; unmatched junction bases: 6. From germline, CDR1 is SGHRS and CDR2 YFSETQ. CDR3 length equals 16 residues. The CDR3 loop reads CASSVQGARGANVLTF. CDR3 DNA sequence: TGCGCCAGCAGCGTACAGGGGGCGCGGGGGGCCAACGTCCTGACTTTC.

The rearrangement uses TRBV6-5 and TRBJ1-1; 7 nucleotides line up with TRBD1. The germline CDR1 and CDR2 sequences are MNHEY and SVGAGI. The CDR3 covers 14 residues. The trim removed 6 bases at V and 0 bases at J, leaving 4 bases unmatched. CDR3 sequence reads: CASRLQGLNTEAFF. The CDR3 DNA is TGTGCCAGCAGATTACAGGGGTTGAACACTGAAGCTTTCTTT.

Worth noting for this clone: One base away lies a much larger clone, so this may be a sequencing read error. Other DNA sequences in this sample translate to the same CDR3. The gene calls are TRBV5-1 and TRBJ2-2; D is possibly TRBD1 or TRBD2 (5 bases each). The CDR3 is made up of 17 amino acids. V was cut by 2 bases and J by 0 bases, with 14 bases left in between. Germline V gene lookup returns CDR1 SGHRS and CDR2 YFSETQ. The CDR3 sequence is CASSFAGKGANTGELFF. CDR3 bases: TGCGCCAGCAGCTTTGCGGGTAAAGGGGCGAACACCGGGGAGCTGTTTTTT.

This clone was seen more than once but under ten times. The chain is built from TRBV9 and TRBJ1-2; no reliable D call. The CDR3 runs 15 residues. Germline CDR1 and CDR2: SGDLS and YYNGEE. Trimming shortened V by 0 bases and J by 0 bases, and 9 bases separated the two germline ends. CDR3 sequence (DNA): TGTGCCAGCAGCGTAGAGCGGGGAGCTAACTATGGCTACACCTTC. The encoded protein is CASSVERGANYGYTF.

The V call is TRBV7-7, the J call TRBJ2-5; 10 nucleotides line up with TRBD2. The length of the CDR3 is 15 residues. After removal of 6 bases from V and 5 bases from J, the junction contained 9 bases not matched to a gene. Germline CDR1 reads SSHAT; CDR2 reads FNYEAQ (reference sequence). This CDR3 reads CASSVSSGRVETQYF. Written as DNA, the CDR3 is TGTGCCAGCAGTGTATCGAGCGGGAGGGTGGAGACCCAGTACTTC.

V and J are TRBV27 and TRBJ1-2; 8 nucleotides align to TRBD1. Germline CDR1 is MNHEY and CDR2 is SMNVEV (reference sequence). The trim removed 1 base at V and 8 bases at J, leaving 9 bases unmatched. CDR3 length: 15 residues. The chain's CDR3 is CASSLFGQGLRGYTF. The CDR3 nucleotides read TGTGCCAGCAGTTTATTCGGACAGGGACTACGAGGCTACACCTTC.

The chain combines TRBV7-2 with TRBJ2-2, with 9 bases aligning to TRBD1. The CDR3 extends over 16 amino acids. In germline, CDR1 is SGHTA, CDR2 FQGNSA. Trimming removed 7 bases from V and 4 bases from J; junction bases left unmatched: 10. The CDR3 here is CASNKQGALGTGELFF. CDR3 DNA: TGTGCCAGCAACAAACAGGGGGCGCTTGGCACCGGGGAGCTGTTTTTT.

The rearrangement links TRBV21-1 to TRBJ2-1. TRBV21-1 is designated a pseudogene. This CDR3 has 14 amino acids. The CDR3, as DNA: TGTGCCAGCAGCGTAAAGAGGGGTTGGAATGAGCAGTTCTTC. Amino acid sequence: CASSVKRGWNEQFF.

The rearrangement links TRBV18 to TRBJ2-1; 9 bases fit TRBD1. This CDR3 comprises 15 residues. J was trimmed by 10 bases and V by 2 bases; bases with no gene match: 9. Germline-derived CDR1 and CDR2 are KGHSH and LQKENI. DNA of the CDR3: TGTGCCAGCTCACCAGACAGGGGGGCCTCGGCGGAGCAGTTCTTC. Translation: CASSPDRGASAEQFF.

The chain has TRBV5-1 and TRBJ2-7, with 7 bases lining up with TRBD1. Germline V gene sequence: CDR1 SGHRS, CDR2 YFSETQ. Trimming took 4 bases from V and 0 from J; bases not matched to a gene: 4. This CDR3 has 14 amino acids. The chain's CDR3 is CASSMTGISYEQYF. For the CDR3, the DNA is TGCGCCAGCAGCATGACAGGGATCTCCTACGAGCAGTACTTC. The full variable domain, with the rest looked up from reference TRBV5-1 and TRBJ2-7, is KAGVTQTPRYLIKTRGQQVTLSCSPISGHRSVSWYQQTPGQGLQFLFEYFSETQRNKGNFPGRFSGRQFSNSRSEMNVSTLELGDSALYLCASSMTGISYEQYFGPGTRLTVT.

This chain uses TRBV6-5 with TRBJ1-2; 9 positions agree with TRBD1. The CDR3 has 13 amino acids. Losses at the gene ends were 5 bases for V and 3 bases for J; bases not matched to a gene: 1. Germline CDR1 MNHEY, CDR2 SVGAGI. CDR3 DNA sequence: TGTGCCAGCAGTCGGACAGGGGACTATGGCTACACCTTC. It is translated as CASSRTGDYGYTF.

This rearrangement joins TRBV7-9 to TRBJ2-5; TRBD1 might be the D (5 bases). The CDR3 runs to 18 residues. Looked up from germline, CDR1 is SEHNR and CDR2 is FQNEAQ (reference sequence). V shed 3 bases and J shed 1 base, with 21 bases lying between them. The CDR3: CASSFLEPNRPFQETQYF. The CDR3 DNA sequence: TGTGCCAGCAGCTTTCTCGAACCGAACAGGCCTTTCCAAGAGACCCAGTACTTC.

V and J are TRBV9 and TRBJ2-5; 10 nucleotides line up with TRBD2. The CDR3 length is 15 residues. Germline loops: CDR1 SGDLS, CDR2 YYNGEE. The J segment lost 11 bases and the V segment lost 3 bases, leaving 13 bases of the junction unmatched. This CDR3 reads CASSEGWGSGRIQYF. The CDR3 nucleotides read TGTGCCAGCAGCGAAGGCTGGGGTAGCGGGAGGATACAGTACTTC.

This chain connects TRBV28 to TRBJ2-1; 8 bases fit TRBD1. The CDR3 extends over 16 amino acids. Germline CDR1 MDHEN, CDR2 SYDVKM. The trim removed 6 bases at V and 4 bases at J, leaving 11 bases unmatched. CDR3 nucleotide sequence: TGTGCCAGCAGCCCTTCCCCGGGACAGGTTTACAATGAGCAGTTCTTC. Amino acids: CASSPSPGQVYNEQFF.

This rearrangement joins TRBV7-9 to TRBJ2-1, with a tentative D call TRBD2 (5 bases). The germline V and J ends were trimmed by 1 base and 7 bases, with 11 bases remaining between them. The CDR3 runs 14 residues. Germline CDR1 and CDR2: SEHNR and FQNEAQ (reference sequence). CDR3 protein: CASSLVRLFNEQFF. CDR3 sequence (DNA): TGTGCCAGCAGCTTAGTCCGACTATTTAATGAGCAGTTCTTC.

V gene TRBV18 combines with J gene TRBJ1-1; TRBD1 matches 9 bases. The CDR3 has 14 residues. With 6 bases clipped from V and 2 bases from J, the junction kept 4 bases outside the gene matches. Germline V gene sequence: CDR1 KGHSH, CDR2 LQKENI. The CDR3 DNA reads as TGTGCCAGCTCGCGGGACAGGGCCAACACTGAAGCTTTCTTT. Translated: CASSRDRANTEAFF.

The chain combines TRBV9 with TRBJ2-7; 8 nucleotides match TRBD1. Germline CDR1 is SGDLS and CDR2 is YYNGEE. The CDR3 sequence is 16 residues long. J gave up 9 bases and V 0 bases, and 14 bases lay outside the gene matches. CDR3 in DNA: TGTGCCAGCAGCGTAGGGTGGGACAGGACATACGGTGGGCAGTACTTC. It translates to CASSVGWDRTYGGQYF.

Many counts were recorded for this clone. The chain has TRBV25-1 and TRBJ2-5; D is undetermined. Germline CDR1 is MGHDK and CDR2 is SYGVNS. Trimming took 3 bases from V and 2 from J, leaving 13 bases between them. There are 15 residues in the CDR3. CDR3 sequence: CASSDPSQPQETQYF. The CDR3 DNA sequence: TGTGCCAGCAGTGATCCTTCACAACCTCAAGAGACCCAGTACTTC. The variable domain in full, with the rest retrieved from reference TRBV25-1 and TRBJ2-5, is EADIYQTPRYLVIGTGKKITLECSQTMGHDKMYWYQQDPGMELHLIHYSYGVNSTEKGDLSSESTVSRIRTEHFPLTLESARPSHTSQYLCASSDPSQPQETQYFGPGTRLLVL.

The rearrangement uses TRBV27 and TRBJ2-5; 9 bases agree with TRBD1. The CDR3 consists of 13 residues. The germline V gene encodes CDR1 MNHEY and CDR2 SMNVEV (reference sequence). J gave up 7 bases and V 5 bases, and 5 bases lay outside the gene matches. The CDR3 sequence is CASSPRQGGTQYF. The CDR3 bases are TGTGCCAGCAGTCCCCGACAGGGGGGGACCCAGTACTTC.

The chain couples TRBV5-1 to TRBJ2-3; no clear D. The CDR3 spans 15 residues. Trimming shortened V by 0 bases and J by 4 bases, and 12 bases separated the two germline ends. From germline, CDR1 is SGHRS and CDR2 YFSETQ. CDR3 loop: CASSLDGGGADTQYF. The CDR3, as DNA: TGCGCCAGCAGCTTGGATGGCGGTGGAGCAGATACGCAGTATTTT. The full variable domain, with the rest looked up from reference TRBV5-1 and TRBJ2-3, is KAGVTQTPRYLIKTRGQQVTLSCSPISGHRSVSWYQQTPGQGLQFLFEYFSETQRNKGNFPGRFSGRQFSNSRSEMNVSTLELGDSALYLCASSLDGGGADTQYFGPGTRLTVL.

The gene calls are TRBV19 and TRBJ2-7; perhaps TRBD1 as D (6 bases). V gave up 2 bases and J gave up 6 bases, with 14 bases separating them. The germline V gene encodes CDR1 LNHDA and CDR2 SQIVND (reference sequence). CDR3 length: 14 residues. The DNA for the CDR3 is TGTGCCAGTAGTATATACAGGGCCGGAGCCGAGCAGTACTTC. Residues: CASSIYRAGAEQYF.